The clone carrying this T cell receptor (beta chain) was picked up one time. The data belong to a study of shared clonotypes between healthy human individuals. The wider study: With ages of 18 to 49, the donors were two women and three men.

The V segment lost 7 bases and the J segment 4 bases; nucleotides outside the gene matches: 5. This CDR3 contains 14 residues. Germline V gene sequence: CDR1 MGHDK, CDR2 SYGVNS. The genomic DNA of each subset was split evenly across several immunoSEQ plates. The data were produced by immunoSEQ multiplex PCR, yet TCRdb's version contains in-frame clones alone and is incomplete. The table includes roughly 500,000 clones, 75% to 85% detected once. J is TRBJ1-1 and V is TRBV25-1; 11 bases fit TRBD1. Sequencing was performed on PBMCs. The clonotype was recovered from a woman aged 40 to 50 in good health. Some clones in this sample may be carry-over from other donors' samples. CDR3 bases: TGTGCCAGCATTACCGGGACAGGGGGCACTGAAGCTTTCTTT. Encoded protein: CASITGTGGTEAFF.